Sequencing of this T cell receptor beta chain was carried out in a study of CXCR3-negative and CXCR3-positive naive CD8 T cells. The libraries of TRB cDNA were constructed through 5' RACE using UMI labels. TCRdb reanalyzed the 5' RACE reads, giving one entry per CDR3 protein sequence and no DNA. Here the sample table reports approximately 100,000 distinct CDR3 sequences. The CDR3 is 17 amino acids. Germline V CDR1 and CDR2: LNHNV, YYDKDF (reference sequence). Worth noting for this clonotype: What it recognizes is unknown.

Findings of the study overall: CXCR3-positive naive cells had TRB CDR3s that were more hydrophobic than CXCR3-negative naive cells had.

The clonotype originates from a human donor in good health. Some clones in this sample may be carry-over from other donors' samples. Sequencing was done on a sample of naive CXCR3+ CD8+ T cells from blood. Subset given: CD45RO-CCR7+CD27+CD95- naive CD8+ T cells expressing CXCR3 (TNR3+). The V call is TRBV15, the J call TRBJ2-5; without DNA, the TCRdb call of TRBD1 cannot be checked. The CDR3 is CATSRAARAGGRETQYF.